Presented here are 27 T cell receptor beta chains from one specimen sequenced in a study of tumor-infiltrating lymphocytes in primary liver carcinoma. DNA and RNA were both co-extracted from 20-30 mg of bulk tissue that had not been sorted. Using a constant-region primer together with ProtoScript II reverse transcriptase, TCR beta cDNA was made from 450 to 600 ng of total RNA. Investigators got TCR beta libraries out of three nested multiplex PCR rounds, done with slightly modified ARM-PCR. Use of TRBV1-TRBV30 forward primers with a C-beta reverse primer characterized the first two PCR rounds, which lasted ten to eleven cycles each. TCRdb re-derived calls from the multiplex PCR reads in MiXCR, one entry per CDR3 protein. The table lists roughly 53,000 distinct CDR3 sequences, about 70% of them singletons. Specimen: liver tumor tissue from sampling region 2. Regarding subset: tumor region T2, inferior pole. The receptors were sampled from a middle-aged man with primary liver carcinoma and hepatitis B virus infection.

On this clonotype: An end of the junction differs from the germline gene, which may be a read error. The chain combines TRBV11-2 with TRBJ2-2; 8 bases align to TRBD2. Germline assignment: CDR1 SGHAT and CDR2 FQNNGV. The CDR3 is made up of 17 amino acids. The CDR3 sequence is CVSSGGLAERNTGELFF. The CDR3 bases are TGTGTCAGCAGCGGAGGACTAGCTGAGCGGAACACCGGGGAGCTGTTTTTC.

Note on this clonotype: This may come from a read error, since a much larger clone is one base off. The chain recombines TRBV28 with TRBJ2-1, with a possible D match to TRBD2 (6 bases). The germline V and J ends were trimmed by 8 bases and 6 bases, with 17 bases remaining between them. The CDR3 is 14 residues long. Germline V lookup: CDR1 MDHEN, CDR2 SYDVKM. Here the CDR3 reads CASFRYGGPNEQFF. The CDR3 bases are TGTGCCAGCTTTCGGTATGGAGGGCCCAATGAGCAGTTCTTC.

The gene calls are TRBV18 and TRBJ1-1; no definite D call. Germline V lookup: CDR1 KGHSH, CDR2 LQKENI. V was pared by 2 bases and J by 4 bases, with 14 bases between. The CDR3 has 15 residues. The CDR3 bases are TGTGCCAGCTCACCATTCGCCGTGTGGGGCACTGAAGCTTTCTTT. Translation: CASSPFAVWGTEAFF.

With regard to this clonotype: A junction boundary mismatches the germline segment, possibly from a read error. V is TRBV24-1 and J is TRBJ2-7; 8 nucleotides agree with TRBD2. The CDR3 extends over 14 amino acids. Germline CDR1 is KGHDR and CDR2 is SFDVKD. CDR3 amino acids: CVTSEVAGSGEQYF. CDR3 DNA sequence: TGTGTCACCAGTGAGGTAGCGGGAAGTGGGGAGCAGTACTTC.

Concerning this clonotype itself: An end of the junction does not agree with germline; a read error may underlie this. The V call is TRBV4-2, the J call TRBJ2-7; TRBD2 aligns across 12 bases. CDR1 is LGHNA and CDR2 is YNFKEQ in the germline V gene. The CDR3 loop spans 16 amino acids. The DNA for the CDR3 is TGTACCAGCAGCCATTACCTAGCGGGAGGGCCGGGCGAGCGGTACTTC. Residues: CTSSHYLAGGPGERYF.

CDR3 protein: CAISFGTGTYEQYF. CDR3 bases: TGTGCCATCAGTTTCGGGACAGGGACCTACGAGCAGTACTTC. The chain employs TRBV10-3 and TRBJ2-7, with 9 bases identical to TRBD1. V shed 5 bases and J 2 bases; nucleotides not matched to a gene: 4. This CDR3 is 14 amino acids long. Germline loops: CDR1 ENHRY, CDR2 SYGVKD.

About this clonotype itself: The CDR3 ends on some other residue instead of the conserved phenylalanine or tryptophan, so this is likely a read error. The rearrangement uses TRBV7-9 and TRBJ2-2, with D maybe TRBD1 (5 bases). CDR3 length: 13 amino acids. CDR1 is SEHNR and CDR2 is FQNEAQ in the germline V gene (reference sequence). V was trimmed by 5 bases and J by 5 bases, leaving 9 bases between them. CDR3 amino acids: CASSMQGTGELFL. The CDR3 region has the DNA TGTGCCAGCAGCATGCAGGGAACCGGGGAGCTGTTTTTG.

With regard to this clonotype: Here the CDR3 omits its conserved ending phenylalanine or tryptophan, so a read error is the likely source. The CDR3 sequence: CVSGTGALDTEAFL. The DNA of the CDR3 is TGTGTGTCCGGGACAGGAGCTTTAGACACTGAAGCTTTCTTA. The V gene is TRBV11-1, the J gene TRBJ1-1; 8 nucleotides align to TRBD1. The V gene's germline CDR1 is SGHAT and CDR2 FQDESV (reference sequence). The CDR3 totals 14 residues.

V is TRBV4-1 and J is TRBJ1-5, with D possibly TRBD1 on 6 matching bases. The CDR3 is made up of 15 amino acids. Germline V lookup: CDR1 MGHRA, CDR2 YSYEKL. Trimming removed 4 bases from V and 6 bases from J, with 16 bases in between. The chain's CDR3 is CASSPGELGLQPQHF. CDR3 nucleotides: TGCGCCAGCAGCCCAGGGGAGCTTGGTCTTCAGCCCCAGCATTTT.

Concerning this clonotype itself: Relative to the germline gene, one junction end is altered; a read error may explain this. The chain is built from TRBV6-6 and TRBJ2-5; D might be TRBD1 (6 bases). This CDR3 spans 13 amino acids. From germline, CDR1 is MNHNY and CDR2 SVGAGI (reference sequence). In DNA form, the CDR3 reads TGTGCCAGCAGCACAGGGATAGGAAAGAACCAGTATTTC. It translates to CASSTGIGKNQYF.

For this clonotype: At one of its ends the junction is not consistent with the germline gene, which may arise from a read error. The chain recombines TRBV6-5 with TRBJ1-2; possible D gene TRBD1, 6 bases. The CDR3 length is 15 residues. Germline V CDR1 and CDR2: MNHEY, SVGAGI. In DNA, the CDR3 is TGTGCCAGCAGTTACCCCGGACAGCTTAACTATGGCTATACCTTC. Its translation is CASSYPGQLNYGYTF.

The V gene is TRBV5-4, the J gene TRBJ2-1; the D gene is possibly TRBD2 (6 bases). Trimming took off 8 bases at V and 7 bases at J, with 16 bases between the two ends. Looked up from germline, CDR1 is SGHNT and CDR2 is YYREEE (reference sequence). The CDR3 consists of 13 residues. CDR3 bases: TGTGCCAGTCGCCCTGAGGAGGGGAATGAGCAGTTCTTC. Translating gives CASRPEEGNEQFF. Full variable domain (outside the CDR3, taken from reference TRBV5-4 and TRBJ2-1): ETGVTQSPTHLIKTRGQQVTLRCSSQSGHNTVSWYQQALGQGPQFIFQYYREEENGRGNFPPRFSGLQFPNYSSELNVNALELDDSALYLCASRPEEGNEQFFGPGTRLTVL.

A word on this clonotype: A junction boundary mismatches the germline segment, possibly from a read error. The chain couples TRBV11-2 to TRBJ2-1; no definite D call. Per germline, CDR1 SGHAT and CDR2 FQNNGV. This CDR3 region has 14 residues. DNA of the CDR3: TGTGTCAGCAGTTCATCGGGCCCTGGGAATGAGCGATTCTTC. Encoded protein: CVSSSSGPGNERFF.

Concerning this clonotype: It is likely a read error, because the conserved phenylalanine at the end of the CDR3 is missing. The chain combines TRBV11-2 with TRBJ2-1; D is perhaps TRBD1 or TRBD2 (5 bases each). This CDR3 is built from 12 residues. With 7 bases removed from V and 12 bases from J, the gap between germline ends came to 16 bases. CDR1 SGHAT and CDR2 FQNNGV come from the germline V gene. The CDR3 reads CASNLGVRGQFL. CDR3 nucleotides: TGTGCCAGCAACTTGGGGGTACGTGGGCAGTTCCTC.

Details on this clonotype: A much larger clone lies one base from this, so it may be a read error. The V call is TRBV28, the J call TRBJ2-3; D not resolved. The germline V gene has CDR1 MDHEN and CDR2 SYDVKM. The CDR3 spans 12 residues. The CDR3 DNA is TGTGCCTGCAGTTTGCCGTTTGGTACGCAGTATTTT. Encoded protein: CACSLPFGTQYF.

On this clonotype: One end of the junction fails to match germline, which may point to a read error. For the CDR3, the DNA is TGCGCCAGCAGCTTAACGCCGGGCGGCAATTCACCCCTCCACTTT. It codes for CASSLTPGGNSPLHF. The chain combines TRBV7-3 with TRBJ1-6; D unresolved. This CDR3 is 15 amino acids long. Per the germline V gene, CDR1 is SGHTA and CDR2 is FQGTGA.

The CDR3: CANSPSGLAGGNEQFF. The CDR3 DNA reads TGTGCCAACAGCCCCTCCGGACTAGCGGGGGGCAATGAGCAGTTCTTC. The chain joins TRBV12-3 or TRBV12-4 to TRBJ2-1; TRBD2 matches at 14 bases. J gave up 6 bases and V 10 bases, and 11 bases lay outside the gene matches. The CDR3 covers 16 residues.

CDR3 amino acids: CASSERRGYQETQYF. The CDR3 nucleotides are TGTGCCAGCAGTGAACGCAGGGGGTACCAAGAGACCCAGTACTTC. The V gene is TRBV6-4, the J gene TRBJ2-5; 7 bases match TRBD1. Germline V gene data show CDR1 as MRHNA and CDR2 as SNTAGT. V was pared by 3 bases and J by 0 bases, with 4 bases of the junction left unmatched. This CDR3 comprises 15 residues.

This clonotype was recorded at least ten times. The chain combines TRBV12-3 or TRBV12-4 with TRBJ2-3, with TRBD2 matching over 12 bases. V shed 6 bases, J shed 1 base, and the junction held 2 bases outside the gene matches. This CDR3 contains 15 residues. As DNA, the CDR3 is TGTGCCAGCAGCCGACTAGCGGGAGGCACAGATACGCAGTATTTT. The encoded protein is CASSRLAGGTDTQYF.

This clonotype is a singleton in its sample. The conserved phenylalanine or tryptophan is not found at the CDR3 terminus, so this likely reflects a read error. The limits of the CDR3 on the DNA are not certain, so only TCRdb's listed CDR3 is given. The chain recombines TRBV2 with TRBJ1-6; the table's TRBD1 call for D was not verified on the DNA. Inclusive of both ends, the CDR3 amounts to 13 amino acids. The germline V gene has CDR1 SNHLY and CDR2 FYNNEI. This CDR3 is CASEETPNSPLHL.

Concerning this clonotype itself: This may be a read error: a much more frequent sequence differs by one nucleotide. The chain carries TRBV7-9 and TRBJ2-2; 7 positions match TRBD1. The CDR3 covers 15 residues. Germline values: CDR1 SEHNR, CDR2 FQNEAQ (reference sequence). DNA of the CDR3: TGTGCCGCGTCCCCGGGACAGTTGGACACCGGGAAGCTGTTTTTT. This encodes CAASPGQLDTGKLFF.

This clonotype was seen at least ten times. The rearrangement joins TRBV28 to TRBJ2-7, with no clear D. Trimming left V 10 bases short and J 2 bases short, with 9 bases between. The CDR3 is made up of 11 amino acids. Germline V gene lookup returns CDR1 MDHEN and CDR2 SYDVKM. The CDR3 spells CAICSPYEQYF. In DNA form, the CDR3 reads TGTGCCATCTGTTCACCCTACGAGCAGTACTTC.

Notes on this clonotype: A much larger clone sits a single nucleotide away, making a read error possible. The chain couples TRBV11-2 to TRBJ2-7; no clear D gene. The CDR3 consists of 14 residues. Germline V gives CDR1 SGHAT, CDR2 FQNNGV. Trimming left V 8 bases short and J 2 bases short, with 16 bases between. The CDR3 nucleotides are TGTGCCAGCTGTTTAACGGACGCTGCCTACGAGCAGTACTTC. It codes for CASCLTDAAYEQYF.

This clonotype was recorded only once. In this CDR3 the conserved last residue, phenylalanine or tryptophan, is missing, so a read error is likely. CDR3 nucleotide sequence: TGTGCCTGCAGACTTCAGTTTGGAGGGAGCACAGATACGCAGTATTTA. It translates to CACRLQFGGSTDTQYL. The chain joins TRBV28 to TRBJ2-3, with D possibly TRBD2 on 6 matching bases. Germline V gene data show CDR1 as MDHEN and CDR2 as SYDVKM. This CDR3 has 16 residues.

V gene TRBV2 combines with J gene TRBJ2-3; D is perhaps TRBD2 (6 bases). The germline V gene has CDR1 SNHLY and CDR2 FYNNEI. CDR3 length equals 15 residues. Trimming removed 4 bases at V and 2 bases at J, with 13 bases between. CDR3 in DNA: TGTGCCAGCAGTGGACGAGCGGGCGTCACAGATACGCAGTATTTT. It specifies CASSGRAGVTDTQYF.

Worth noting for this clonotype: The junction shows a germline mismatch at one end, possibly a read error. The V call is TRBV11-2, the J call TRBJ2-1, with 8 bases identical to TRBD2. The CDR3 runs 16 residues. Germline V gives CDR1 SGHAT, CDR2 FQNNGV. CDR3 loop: CVSSLDIGLAMDEQSF. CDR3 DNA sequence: TGTGTCAGCAGCTTGGATATCGGACTAGCCATGGATGAGCAGTCCTTC.

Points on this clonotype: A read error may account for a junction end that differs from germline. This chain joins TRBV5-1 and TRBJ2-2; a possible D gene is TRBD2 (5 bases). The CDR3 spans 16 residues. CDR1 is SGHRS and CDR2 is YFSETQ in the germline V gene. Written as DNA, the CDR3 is TGCGCCAGCAACCCCCCCCGGAGTATCAACACCGGGGAGCCGTTTTTT. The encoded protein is CASNPPRSINTGEPFF.